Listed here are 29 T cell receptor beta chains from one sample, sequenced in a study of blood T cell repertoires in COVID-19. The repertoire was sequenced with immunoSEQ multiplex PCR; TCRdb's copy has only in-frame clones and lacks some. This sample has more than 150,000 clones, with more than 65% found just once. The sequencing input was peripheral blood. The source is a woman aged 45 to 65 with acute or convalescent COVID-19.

CDR3 sequence (DNA): TGTGCCAGCAGTTTAGGGAGAGAGACAACTAATGAAAAACTGTTTTTT. Its translation is CASSLGRETTNEKLFF. The V and J genes are TRBV2 and TRBJ1-4; D unresolved. CDR1 is SNHLY, CDR2 FYNNEI, per germline. The CDR3 loop spans 16 amino acids. V lost 5 bases to trimming and J lost 0 bases, with 13 bases between them.

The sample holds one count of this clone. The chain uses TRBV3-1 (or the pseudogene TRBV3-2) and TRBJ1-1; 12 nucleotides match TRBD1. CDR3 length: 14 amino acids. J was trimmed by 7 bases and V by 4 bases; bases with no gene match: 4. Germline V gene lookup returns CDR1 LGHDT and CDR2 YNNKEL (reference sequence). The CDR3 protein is CASSRGTGGLEAFF. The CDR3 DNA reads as TGTGCCAGCAGCCGTGGGACAGGGGGCCTTGAAGCTTTCTTT.

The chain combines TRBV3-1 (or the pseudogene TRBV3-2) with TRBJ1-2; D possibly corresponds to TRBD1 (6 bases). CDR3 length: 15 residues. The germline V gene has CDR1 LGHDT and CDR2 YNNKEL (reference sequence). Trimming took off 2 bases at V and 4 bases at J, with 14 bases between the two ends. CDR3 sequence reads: CASSQMLGASYGYTF. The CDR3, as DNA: TGTGCCAGCAGCCAAATGCTGGGGGCTAGCTATGGCTACACCTTC.

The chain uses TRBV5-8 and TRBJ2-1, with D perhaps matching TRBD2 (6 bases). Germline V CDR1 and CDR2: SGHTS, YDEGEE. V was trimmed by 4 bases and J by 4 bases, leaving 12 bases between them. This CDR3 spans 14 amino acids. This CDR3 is CASSGGTEYNEQFF. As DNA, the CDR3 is TGTGCCAGCAGCGGCGGGACGGAGTACAATGAGCAGTTCTTC.

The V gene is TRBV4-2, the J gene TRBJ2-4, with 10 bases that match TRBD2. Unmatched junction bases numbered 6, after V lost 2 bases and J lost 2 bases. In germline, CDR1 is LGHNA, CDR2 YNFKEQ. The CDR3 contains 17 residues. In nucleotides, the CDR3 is TGTGCCAGCAGCCAATTACTAGCGGGGCTTTCCAAAAACATTCAGTACTTC. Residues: CASSQLLAGLSKNIQYF.

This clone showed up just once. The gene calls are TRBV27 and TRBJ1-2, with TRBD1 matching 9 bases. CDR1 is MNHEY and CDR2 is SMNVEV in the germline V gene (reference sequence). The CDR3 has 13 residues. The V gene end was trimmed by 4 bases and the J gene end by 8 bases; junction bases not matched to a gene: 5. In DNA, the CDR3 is TGTGCCAGCAGTTACCGGACAGGGGTCGGCTACACCTTC. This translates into CASSYRTGVGYTF.

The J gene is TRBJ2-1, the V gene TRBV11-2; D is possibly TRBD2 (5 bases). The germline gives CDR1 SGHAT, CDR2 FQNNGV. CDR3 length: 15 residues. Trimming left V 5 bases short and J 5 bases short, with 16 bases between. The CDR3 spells CASSLRGGQNNEQFF. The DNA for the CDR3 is TGTGCCAGCAGCCTACGGGGTGGGCAAAACAATGAGCAGTTCTTC.

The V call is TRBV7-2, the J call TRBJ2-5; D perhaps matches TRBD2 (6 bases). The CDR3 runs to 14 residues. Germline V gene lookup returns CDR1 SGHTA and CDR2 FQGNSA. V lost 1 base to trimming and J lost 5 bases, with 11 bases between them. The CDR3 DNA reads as TGTGCCAGCAGCTTAGAGGCAGGGAGGGAGACCCAGTACTTC. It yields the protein CASSLEAGRETQYF.

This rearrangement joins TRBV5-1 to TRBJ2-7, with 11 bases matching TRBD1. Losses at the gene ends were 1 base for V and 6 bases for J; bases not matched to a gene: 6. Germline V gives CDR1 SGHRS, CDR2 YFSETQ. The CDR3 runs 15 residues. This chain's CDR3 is CASSLLVGQGGEQYF. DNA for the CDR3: TGCGCCAGCAGCTTGTTAGTGGGACAGGGGGGCGAGCAGTACTTC.

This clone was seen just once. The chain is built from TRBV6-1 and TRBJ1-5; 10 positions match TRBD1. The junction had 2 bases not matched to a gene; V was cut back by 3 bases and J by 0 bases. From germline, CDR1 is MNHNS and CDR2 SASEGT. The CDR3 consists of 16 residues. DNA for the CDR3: TGTGCCAGCAGTGAGAGGGACAGGGGTAGCAATCAGCCCCAGCATTTT. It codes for CASSERDRGSNQPQHF.

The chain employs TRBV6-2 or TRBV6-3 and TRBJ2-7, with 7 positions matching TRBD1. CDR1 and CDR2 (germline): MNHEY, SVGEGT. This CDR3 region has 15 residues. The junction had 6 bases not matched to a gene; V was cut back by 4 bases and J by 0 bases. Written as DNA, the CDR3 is TGTGCCAGCAGTTCGACGACAGGGACCTCCTACGAGCAGTACTTC. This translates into CASSSTTGTSYEQYF.

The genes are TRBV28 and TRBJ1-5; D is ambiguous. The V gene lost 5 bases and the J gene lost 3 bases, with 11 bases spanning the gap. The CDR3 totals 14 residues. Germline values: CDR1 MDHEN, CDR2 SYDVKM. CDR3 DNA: TGTGCCAGCAGTGTCCCCGGGAACAATCAGCCCCAGCATTTT. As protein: CASSVPGNNQPQHF. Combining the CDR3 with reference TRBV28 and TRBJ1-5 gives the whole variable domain DVKVTQSSRYLVKRTGEKVFLECVQDMDHENMFWYRQDPGLGLRLIYFSYDVKMKEKGDIPEGYSVSREKKERFSLILESASTNQTSMYLCASSVPGNNQPQHFGDGTRLSIL.

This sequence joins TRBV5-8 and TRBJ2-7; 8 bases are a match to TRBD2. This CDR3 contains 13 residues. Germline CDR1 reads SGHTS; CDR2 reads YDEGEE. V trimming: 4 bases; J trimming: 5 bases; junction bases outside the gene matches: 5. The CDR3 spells CASSKAGLDEQYF. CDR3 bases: TGTGCCAGCAGCAAGGCGGGACTAGACGAGCAGTACTTC.

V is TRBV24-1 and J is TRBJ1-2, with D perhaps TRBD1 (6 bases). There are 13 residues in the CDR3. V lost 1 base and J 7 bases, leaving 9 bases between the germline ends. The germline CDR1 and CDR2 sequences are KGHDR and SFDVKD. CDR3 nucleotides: TGTGCCACCAGTGATTTCACAGGGCTTGGCTACACCTTC. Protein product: CATSDFTGLGYTF.

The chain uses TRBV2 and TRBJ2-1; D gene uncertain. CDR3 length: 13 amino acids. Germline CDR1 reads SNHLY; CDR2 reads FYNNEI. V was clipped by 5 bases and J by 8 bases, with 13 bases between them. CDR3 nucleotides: TGTGCCAGCAGTTTGGCTAGGATCGATGAGCAGTTCTTC. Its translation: CASSLARIDEQFF.

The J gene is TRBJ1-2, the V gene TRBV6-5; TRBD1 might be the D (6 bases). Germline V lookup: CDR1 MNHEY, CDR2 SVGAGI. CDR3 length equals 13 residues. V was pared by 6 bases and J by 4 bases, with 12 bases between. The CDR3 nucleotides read TGTGCCAGCAGCAGGGAGGGGGGCTATGGCTACACCTTC. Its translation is CASSREGGYGYTF.

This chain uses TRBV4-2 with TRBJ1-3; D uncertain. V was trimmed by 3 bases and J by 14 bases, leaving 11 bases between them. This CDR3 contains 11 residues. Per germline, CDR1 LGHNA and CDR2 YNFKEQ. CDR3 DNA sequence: TGTGCCAGCAGCCAGGCGGGCCTCCTATATTTT. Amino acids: CASSQAGLLYF.

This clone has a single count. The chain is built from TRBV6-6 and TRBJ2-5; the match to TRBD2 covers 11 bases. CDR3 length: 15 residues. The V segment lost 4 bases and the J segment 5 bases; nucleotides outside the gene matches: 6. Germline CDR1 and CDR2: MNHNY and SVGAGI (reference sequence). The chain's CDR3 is CASSSRLAGIETQYF. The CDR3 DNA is TGTGCCAGCAGTTCCAGACTAGCGGGGATCGAGACCCAGTACTTC.

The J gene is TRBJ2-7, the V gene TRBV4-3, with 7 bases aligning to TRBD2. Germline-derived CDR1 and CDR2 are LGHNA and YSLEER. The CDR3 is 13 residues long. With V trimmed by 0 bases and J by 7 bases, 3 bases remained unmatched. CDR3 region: CASSQDLGGEQYF. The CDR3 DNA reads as TGCGCCAGCAGCCAAGATCTCGGGGGGGAGCAGTACTTC.

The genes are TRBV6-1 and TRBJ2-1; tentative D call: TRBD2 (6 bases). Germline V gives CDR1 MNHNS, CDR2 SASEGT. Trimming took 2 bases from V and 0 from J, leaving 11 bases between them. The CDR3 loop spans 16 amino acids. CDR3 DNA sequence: TGTGCCAGCAGTGAACTGGGAGGCAGCTCCTACAATGAGCAGTTCTTC. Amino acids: CASSELGGSSYNEQFF.

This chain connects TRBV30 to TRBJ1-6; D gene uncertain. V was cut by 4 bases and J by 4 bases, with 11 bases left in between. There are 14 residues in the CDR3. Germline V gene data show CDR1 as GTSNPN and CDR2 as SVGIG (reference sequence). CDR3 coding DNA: TGTGCCTGGAAGTCACTAGGGTATAATTCACCCCTCCACTTT. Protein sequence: CAWKSLGYNSPLHF.

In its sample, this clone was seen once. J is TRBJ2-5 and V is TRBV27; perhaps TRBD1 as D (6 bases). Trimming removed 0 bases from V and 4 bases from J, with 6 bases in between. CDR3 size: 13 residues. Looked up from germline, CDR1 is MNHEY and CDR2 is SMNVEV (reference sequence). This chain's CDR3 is CASSLSGAETQYF. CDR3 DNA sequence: TGTGCCAGCAGTTTATCGGGGGCAGAGACCCAGTACTTC.

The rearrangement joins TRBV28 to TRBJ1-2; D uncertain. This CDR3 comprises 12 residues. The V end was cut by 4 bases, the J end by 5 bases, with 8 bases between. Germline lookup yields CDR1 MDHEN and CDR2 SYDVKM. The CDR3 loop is CASSSSKYGYTF. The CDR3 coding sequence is TGTGCCAGCAGTTCGAGTAAATATGGCTACACCTTC.

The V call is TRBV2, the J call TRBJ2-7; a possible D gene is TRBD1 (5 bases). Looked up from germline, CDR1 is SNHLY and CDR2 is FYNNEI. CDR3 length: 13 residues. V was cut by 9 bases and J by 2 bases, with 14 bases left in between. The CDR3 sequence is CASKIQGPYEQYF. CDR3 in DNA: TGTGCCAGTAAGATTCAGGGTCCCTACGAGCAGTACTTC.

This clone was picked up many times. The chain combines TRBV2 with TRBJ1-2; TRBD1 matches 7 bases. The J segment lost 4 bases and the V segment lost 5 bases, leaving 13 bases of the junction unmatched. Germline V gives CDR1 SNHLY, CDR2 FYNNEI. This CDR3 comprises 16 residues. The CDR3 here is CASSSWTGHSIYGYTF. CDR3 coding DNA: TGTGCCAGCAGTAGCTGGACAGGCCATTCTATCTATGGCTACACCTTC.

CDR3 loop: CASSLDGVAGVTGELFF. As DNA, the CDR3 is TGTGCCAGCAGCTTAGATGGGGTAGCGGGAGTGACCGGGGAGCTGTTTTTT. This chain links TRBV7-6 with TRBJ2-2; 9 nucleotides line up with TRBD2. J lost 5 bases, V lost 1 base, and 8 bases had no gene match. The germline CDR1 and CDR2 sequences are SGHVS and FNYEAQ. This CDR3 contains 17 residues.

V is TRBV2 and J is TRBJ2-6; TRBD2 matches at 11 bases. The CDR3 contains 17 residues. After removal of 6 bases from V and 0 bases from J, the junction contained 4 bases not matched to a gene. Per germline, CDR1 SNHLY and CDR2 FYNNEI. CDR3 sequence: CASRLLAGGSGANVLTF. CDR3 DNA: TGTGCCAGCAGGTTGCTAGCGGGGGGCTCTGGGGCCAACGTCCTGACTTTC. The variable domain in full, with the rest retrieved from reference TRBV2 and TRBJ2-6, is EPEVTQTPSHQVTQMGQEVILRCVPISNHLYFYWYRQILGQKVEFLVSFYNNEISEKSEIFDDQFSVERPDGSNFTLKIRSTKLEDSAMYFCASRLLAGGSGANVLTFGAGSRLTVL.

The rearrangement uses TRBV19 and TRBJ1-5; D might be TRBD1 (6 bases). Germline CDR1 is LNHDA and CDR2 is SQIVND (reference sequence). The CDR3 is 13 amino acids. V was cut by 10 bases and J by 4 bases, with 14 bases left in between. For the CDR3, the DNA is TGTGCCACCAACGGACAGCTAAATCAGCCCCAGCATTTT. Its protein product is CATNGQLNQPQHF.

The CDR3 region has the DNA TGCGCCAGCAGCCAAGATTCAACGGACTATGGCTACACCTTC. Translating gives CASSQDSTDYGYTF. V and J are TRBV4-3 and TRBJ1-2; D unclear. The V end was cut by 0 bases, the J end by 3 bases, with 8 bases between. Germline V gives CDR1 LGHNA, CDR2 YSLEER. The CDR3 has 14 residues.